A single T cell receptor beta chain is shown here with its context. Its antigen is unidentified. The data stem from a study of CD8 T cells in Susac syndrome. The study's findings and limits: The study identified around fifteen and five Susac-specific public clones in total CD8+ and CD8+ TEMRA repertoires. CD8+ clones in Susac expanded most in TEMRA cells and active patients.

With random hexamers, roughly 0.45 to 1 ug RNA was reverse transcribed. Multiplex PCR with immunoSEQ amplified the TCR beta CDR3 across 54 Vbeta and 13 Jbeta. TCRdb used MiXCR to reprocess the immunoSEQ multiplex PCR reads, holding one entry per CDR3 protein. The data contain roughly 76,000 distinct CDR3 sequences, 93% of them seen just once; the ten biggest clones take up 0.45% to 0.55%. Bulk CD8+ and CD4+ cells came from magnetic negative isolation; CD8+ TEMRA by FACS. The V end was cut by 1 base, the J end by 3 bases, with 3 bases between. CDR1 is DFQATT, CDR2 SNEGSKA, per germline (reference sequence). The CDR3 is 11 amino acids.

Sequencing was performed on CD8+ T cells from PBMCs. The chain combines TRBV20-1 with TRBJ1-2, with no clear D. This sequence was found in a human donor with Susac syndrome. The CDR3 loop is CSARVDYGYTF. DNA of the CDR3: TGCAGTGCTAGAGTCGACTATGGCTACACCTTC.